The 8 T cell receptor beta chains below were found in one sample sequenced in a study of T cell repertoires in cytomegalovirus infection. One entry per CDR3 protein results from TCRdb running MiXCR on the reads. The profile covers hundreds of thousands of distinct CDR3 sequences, with roughly 30% appearing a single time and roughly 13% taken by the ten largest. Source material: PBMCs. These receptors were obtained from a human donor in good health (CMV status not recorded). Some clones in this sample may be carry-over from other donors' samples.

Worth noting for this clonotype: The CDR3 end shows no conserved phenylalanine or tryptophan, and so a read error is likely. The rearrangement joins TRBV14 to TRBJ2-5; tentatively, D is TRBD1 or TRBD2 (6 bases each). The CDR3 runs to 16 residues. Germline V gene lookup returns CDR1 SGHDN and CDR2 FVKESK. The V end lost 1 base, the J end lost 4 bases, and 16 bases lay between the germline ends. In DNA form, the CDR3 reads TGTGCCAGCAGCCAAGGTCTTAGGGGGGCCTCAGAGACCCAGTACTTA. This sequence encodes CASSQGLRGASETQYL.

This clonotype was recorded once. The chain joins TRBV6-1 to TRBJ1-2, with TRBD1 matching 8 bases. The CDR3 has 16 residues. Losses at the gene ends were 8 bases for V and 0 bases for J; bases not matched to a gene: 11. Germline loops: CDR1 MNHNS, CDR2 SASEGT. The CDR3 nucleotides read TGTGCCAGCTCTGATACAGGGGGTCCCCCTAACTATGGCTACACCTTC. Residues: CASSDTGGPPNYGYTF.

The V gene is TRBV3-1, the J gene TRBJ1-1; 7 bases agree with TRBD1. The CDR3 is made up of 15 amino acids. Germline lookup yields CDR1 LGHDT and CDR2 YNNKEL (reference sequence). Losses at the gene ends were 8 bases for V and 2 bases for J; bases not matched to a gene: 11. The CDR3 DNA follows: TGTGCCAGCGGGTCAGGGGGGCTGTATAACACTGAAGCTTTCTTT. Encoded protein: CASGSGGLYNTEAFF.

This clonotype came up many times. The chain joins TRBV6-5 to TRBJ1-4, with D hard to call. V dropped 2 bases and J dropped 8 bases, with 12 bases sitting between them. The CDR3 consists of 14 residues. Germline CDR1 reads MNHEY; CDR2 reads SVGAGI. For the CDR3, the DNA is TGTGCCAGCAGTTACGGTGGTGGTTTCGAAAAACTGTTTTTT. Its protein is CASSYGGGFEKLFF.

At least ten counts were recorded for this clonotype. J is TRBJ2-7 and V is TRBV7-6; 10 nucleotides agree with TRBD2. CDR1 is SGHVS and CDR2 is FNYEAQ in the germline V gene. V was clipped by 1 base and J by 4 bases; unmatched bases: 10. This CDR3 has 17 amino acids. CDR3 protein: CASSLGTSGPSAYEQYF. The CDR3 DNA is TGTGCCAGCAGCTTAGGGACTAGCGGTCCCTCGGCGTACGAGCAGTACTTC.

This clonotype showed up just a few times. CDR3 residues: CASSMMGSGELFF. The CDR3 DNA reads TGTGCCAGTAGTATGATGGGTTCCGGGGAGCTGTTTTTT. The rearrangement joins TRBV19 to TRBJ2-2; D is undetermined. The V and J ends lost 3 bases and 6 bases respectively, with 8 bases between them. Germline CDR1 reads LNHDA; CDR2 reads SQIVND (reference sequence). CDR3 size: 13 residues.

This clonotype was detected many times. The chain joins TRBV7-8 to TRBJ2-6, with a possible D match to TRBD1 (5 bases). V lost 3 bases to trimming and J lost 0 bases, with 15 bases between them. The V gene's germline CDR1 is SGHVS and CDR2 FQNEAQ. This CDR3 has 18 residues. Here the CDR3 DNA reads TGTGCCAGCAGCTTCGGATGGGGCCCGGGCTCTGGGGCCAACGTCCTGACTTTC. Its translation: CASSFGWGPGSGANVLTF. Together with reference TRBV7-8 and TRBJ2-6, the CDR3 gives the full variable domain: GAGVSQSPRYKVAKRGQDVALRCDPISGHVSLFWYQQALGQGPEFLTYFQNEAQLDKSGLPSDRFFAERPEGSVSTLKIQRTQQEDSAVYLCASSFGWGPGSGANVLTFGAGSRLTVL.

This clonotype was counted many times. The chain uses TRBV28 and TRBJ2-7, with 8 bases fitting TRBD1. Trimming removed 5 bases from V and 2 bases from J; junction bases left unmatched: 20. CDR1 and CDR2 (germline): MDHEN, SYDVKM. This CDR3 region has 19 residues. Written as DNA, the CDR3 is TGTGCCAGCAGTACTCGCCACACAATTGTAGGGACAGGAGCCTACGAGCAGTACTTC. Translating it yields CASSTRHTIVGTGAYEQYF.